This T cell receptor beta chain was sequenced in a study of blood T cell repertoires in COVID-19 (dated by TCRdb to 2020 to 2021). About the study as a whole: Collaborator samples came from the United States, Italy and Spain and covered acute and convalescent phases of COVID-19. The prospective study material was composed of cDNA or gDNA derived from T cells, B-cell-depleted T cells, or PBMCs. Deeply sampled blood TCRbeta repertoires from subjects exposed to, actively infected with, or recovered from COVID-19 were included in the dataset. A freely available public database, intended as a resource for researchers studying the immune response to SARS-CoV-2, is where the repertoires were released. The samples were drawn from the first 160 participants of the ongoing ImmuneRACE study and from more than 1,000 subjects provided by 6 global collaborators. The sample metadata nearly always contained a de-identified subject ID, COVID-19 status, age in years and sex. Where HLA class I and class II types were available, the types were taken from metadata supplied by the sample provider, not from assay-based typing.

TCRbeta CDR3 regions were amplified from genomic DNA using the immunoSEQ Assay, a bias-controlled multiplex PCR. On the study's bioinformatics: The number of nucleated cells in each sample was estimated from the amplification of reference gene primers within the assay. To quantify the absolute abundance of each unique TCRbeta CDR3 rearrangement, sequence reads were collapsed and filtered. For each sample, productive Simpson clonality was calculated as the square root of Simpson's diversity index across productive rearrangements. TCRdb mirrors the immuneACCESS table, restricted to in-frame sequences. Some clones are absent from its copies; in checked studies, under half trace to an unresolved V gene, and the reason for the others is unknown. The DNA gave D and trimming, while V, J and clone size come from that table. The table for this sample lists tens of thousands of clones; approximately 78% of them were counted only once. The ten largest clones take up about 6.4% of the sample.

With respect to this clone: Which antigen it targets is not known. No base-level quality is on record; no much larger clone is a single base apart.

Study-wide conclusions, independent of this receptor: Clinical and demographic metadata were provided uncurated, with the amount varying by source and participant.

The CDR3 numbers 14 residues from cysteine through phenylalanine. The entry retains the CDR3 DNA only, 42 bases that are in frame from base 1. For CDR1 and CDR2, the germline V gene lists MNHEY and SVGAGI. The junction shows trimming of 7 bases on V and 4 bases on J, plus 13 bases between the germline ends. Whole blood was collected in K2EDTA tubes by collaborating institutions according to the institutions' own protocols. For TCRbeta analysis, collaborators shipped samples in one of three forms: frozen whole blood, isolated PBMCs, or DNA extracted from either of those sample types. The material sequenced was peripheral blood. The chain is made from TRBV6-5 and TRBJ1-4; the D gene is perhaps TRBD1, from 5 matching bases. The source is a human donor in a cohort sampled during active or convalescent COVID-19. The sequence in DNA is TGTGCCAGCACCCTAGACAGCTTTAATGAAAAACTGTTTTTT. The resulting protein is CASTLDSFNEKLFF.